This TCR beta chain was captured in a study of cytomegalovirus exposure and HLA in healthy donors. PCR used 60 Vbeta primers and 13 Jbeta primers. The repertoire was sequenced with immunoSEQ multiplex PCR; TCRdb's copy has only in-frame clones and lacks some. The sample has around 100,000 clones; approximately 80% are singletons. The TCR originated in a woman aged 18-35 years in good health and CMV-seropositive. The sample taken for sequencing was PBMCs.

The DNA for the CDR3 is TGCGCCAGCAGCTCGGGGGGGCGGAACTACTATGGCTACACCTTC. It translates to CASSSGGRNYYGYTF. The chain combines TRBV5-1 with TRBJ1-2, with D maybe TRBD1 (6 bases). Germline V CDR1 and CDR2: SGHRS, YFSETQ. V gave up 3 bases and J gave up 3 bases, with 15 bases separating them. This CDR3 comprises 15 residues.